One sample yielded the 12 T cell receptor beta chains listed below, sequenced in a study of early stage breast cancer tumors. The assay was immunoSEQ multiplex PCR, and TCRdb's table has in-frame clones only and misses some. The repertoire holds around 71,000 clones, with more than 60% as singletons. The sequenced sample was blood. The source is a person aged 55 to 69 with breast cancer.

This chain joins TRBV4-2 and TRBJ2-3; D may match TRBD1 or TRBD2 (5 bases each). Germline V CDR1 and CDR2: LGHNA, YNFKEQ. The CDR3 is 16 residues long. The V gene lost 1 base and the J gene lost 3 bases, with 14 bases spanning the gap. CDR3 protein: CASSQGARGTTDTQYF. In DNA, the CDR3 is TGTGCCAGCAGCCAAGGAGCGAGAGGGACGACAGATACGCAGTATTTT.

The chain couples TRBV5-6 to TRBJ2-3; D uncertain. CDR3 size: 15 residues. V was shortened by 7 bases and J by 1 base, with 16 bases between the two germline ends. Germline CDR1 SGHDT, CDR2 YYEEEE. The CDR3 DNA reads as TGTGCCAGCTCGGCCCTATACCGTGGCACAGATACGCAGTATTTT. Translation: CASSALYRGTDTQYF.

For the CDR3, the DNA is TGTGCCAGCAGCTTTATCGGGACTAGCGGGTACAATGAGCAGTTCTTC. This encodes CASSFIGTSGYNEQFF. The rearrangement uses TRBV11-3 and TRBJ2-1, with 12 bases fitting TRBD2. J lost 4 bases, V lost 3 bases, and 4 bases had no gene match. CDR1 SGHNT and CDR2 YENEEA come from the germline V gene. CDR3 size: 16 residues.

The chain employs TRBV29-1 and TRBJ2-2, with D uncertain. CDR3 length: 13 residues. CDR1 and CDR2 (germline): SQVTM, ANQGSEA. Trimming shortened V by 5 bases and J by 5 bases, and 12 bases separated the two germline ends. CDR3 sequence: CSVYVGPTGELFF. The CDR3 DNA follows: TGCAGCGTTTATGTAGGGCCTACCGGGGAGCTGTTTTTT.

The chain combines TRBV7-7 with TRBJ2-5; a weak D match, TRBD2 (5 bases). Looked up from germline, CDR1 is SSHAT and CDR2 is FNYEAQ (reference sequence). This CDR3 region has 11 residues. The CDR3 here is CAVHGVETQYF. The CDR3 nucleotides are TGTGCTGTCCACGGGGTAGAGACCCAGTACTTC.

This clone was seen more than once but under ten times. The CDR3 sequence is CASSLAAARGETQYF. CDR3 in DNA: TGTGCCAGCAGCTTAGCGGCCGCTAGGGGTGAGACCCAGTACTTC. The rearrangement links TRBV11-2 to TRBJ2-5, with D perhaps TRBD1 (5 bases). Germline V gene data show CDR1 as SGHAT and CDR2 as FQNNGV. The CDR3 covers 15 residues. V was trimmed by 1 base and J by 5 bases, leaving 14 bases between them.

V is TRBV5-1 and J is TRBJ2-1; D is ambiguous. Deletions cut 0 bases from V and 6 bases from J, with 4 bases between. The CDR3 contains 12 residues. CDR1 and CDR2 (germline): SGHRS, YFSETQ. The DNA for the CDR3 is TGCGCCAGCAGCTTGGCCGGCAATGAGCAGTTCTTC. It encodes CASSLAGNEQFF. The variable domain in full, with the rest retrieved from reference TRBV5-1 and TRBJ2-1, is KAGVTQTPRYLIKTRGQQVTLSCSPISGHRSVSWYQQTPGQGLQFLFEYFSETQRNKGNFPGRFSGRQFSNSRSEMNVSTLELGDSALYLCASSLAGNEQFFGPGTRLTVL.

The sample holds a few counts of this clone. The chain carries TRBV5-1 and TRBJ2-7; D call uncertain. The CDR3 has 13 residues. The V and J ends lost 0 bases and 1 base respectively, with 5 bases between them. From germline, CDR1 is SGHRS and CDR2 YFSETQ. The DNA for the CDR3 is TGCGCCAGCAGCTTGGACCGTTCCTACGAGCAGTACTTC. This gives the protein CASSLDRSYEQYF. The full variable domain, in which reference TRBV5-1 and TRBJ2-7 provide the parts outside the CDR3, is KAGVTQTPRYLIKTRGQQVTLSCSPISGHRSVSWYQQTPGQGLQFLFEYFSETQRNKGNFPGRFSGRQFSNSRSEMNVSTLELGDSALYLCASSLDRSYEQYFGPGTRLTVT.

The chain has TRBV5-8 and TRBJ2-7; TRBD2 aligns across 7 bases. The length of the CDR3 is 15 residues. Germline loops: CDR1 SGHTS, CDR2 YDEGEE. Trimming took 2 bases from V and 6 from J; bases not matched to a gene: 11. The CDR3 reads CASSLGGGGPREQYF. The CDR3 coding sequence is TGTGCCAGCAGCTTAGGTGGGGGAGGGCCCCGCGAGCAGTACTTC.

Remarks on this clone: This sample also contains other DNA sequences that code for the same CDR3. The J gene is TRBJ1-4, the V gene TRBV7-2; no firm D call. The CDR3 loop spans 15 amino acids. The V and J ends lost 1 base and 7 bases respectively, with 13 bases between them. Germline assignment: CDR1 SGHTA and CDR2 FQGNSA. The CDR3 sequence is CASSLDLAGIEKLFF. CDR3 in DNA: TGTGCCAGCAGCTTAGACCTGGCCGGGATTGAAAAACTGTTTTTT.

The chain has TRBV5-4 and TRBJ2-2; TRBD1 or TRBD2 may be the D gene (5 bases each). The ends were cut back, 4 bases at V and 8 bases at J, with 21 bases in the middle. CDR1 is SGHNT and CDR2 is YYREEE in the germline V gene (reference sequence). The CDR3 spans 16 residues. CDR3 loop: CASSRGPTIRVGELFF. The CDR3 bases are TGTGCCAGCAGCCGGGGACCAACTATACGGGTTGGGGAGCTGTTTTTT. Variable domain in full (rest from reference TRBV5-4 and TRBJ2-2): ETGVTQSPTHLIKTRGQQVTLRCSSQSGHNTVSWYQQALGQGPQFIFQYYREEENGRGNFPPRFSGLQFPNYSSELNVNALELDDSALYLCASSRGPTIRVGELFFGEGSRLTVL.

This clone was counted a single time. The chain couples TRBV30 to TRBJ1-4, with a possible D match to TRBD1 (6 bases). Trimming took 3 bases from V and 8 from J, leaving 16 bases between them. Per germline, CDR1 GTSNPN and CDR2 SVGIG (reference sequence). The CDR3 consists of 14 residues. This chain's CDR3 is CAWRPMGGQEKLFF. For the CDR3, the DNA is TGTGCCTGGAGACCAATGGGGGGGCAAGAAAAACTGTTTTTT. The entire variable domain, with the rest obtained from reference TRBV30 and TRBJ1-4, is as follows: SQTIHQWPATLVQPVGSPLSLECTVEGTSNPNLYWYRQAAGRGLQLLFYSVGIGQISSEVPQNLSASRPQDRQFILSSKKLLLSDSGFYLCAWRPMGGQEKLFFGSGTQLSVL.